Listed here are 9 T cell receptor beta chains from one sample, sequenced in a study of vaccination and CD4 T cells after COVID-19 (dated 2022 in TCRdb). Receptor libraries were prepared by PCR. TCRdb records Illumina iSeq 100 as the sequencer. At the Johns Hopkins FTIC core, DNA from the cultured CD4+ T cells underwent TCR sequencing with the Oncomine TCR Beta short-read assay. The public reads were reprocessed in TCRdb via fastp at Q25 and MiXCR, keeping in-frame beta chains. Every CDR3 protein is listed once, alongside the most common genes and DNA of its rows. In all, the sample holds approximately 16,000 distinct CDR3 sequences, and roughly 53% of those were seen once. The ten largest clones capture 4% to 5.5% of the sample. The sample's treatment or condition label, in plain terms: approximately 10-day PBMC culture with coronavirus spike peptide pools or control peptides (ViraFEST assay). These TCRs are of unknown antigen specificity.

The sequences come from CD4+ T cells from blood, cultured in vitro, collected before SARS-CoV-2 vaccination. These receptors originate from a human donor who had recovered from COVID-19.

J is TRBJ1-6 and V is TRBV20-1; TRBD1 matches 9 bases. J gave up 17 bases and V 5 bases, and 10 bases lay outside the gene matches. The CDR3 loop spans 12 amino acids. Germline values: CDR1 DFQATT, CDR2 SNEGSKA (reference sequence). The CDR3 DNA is TGCAGTGCTGGGGGACAGGGTCGAGTAGTCCACTTT. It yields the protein CSAGGQGRVVHF.

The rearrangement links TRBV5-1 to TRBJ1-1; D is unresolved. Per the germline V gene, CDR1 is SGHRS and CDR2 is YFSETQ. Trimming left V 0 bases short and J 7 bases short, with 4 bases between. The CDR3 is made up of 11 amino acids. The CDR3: CASSLESEAFF. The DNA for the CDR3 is TGCGCCAGCAGCTTGGAAAGTGAAGCTTTCTTT.

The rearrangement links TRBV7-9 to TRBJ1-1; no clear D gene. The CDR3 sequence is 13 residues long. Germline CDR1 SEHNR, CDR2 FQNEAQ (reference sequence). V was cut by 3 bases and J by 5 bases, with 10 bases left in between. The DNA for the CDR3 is TGTGCCAGCAGCTTCAAGGGTGGGACTGAAGCTTTCTTT. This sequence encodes CASSFKGGTEAFF.

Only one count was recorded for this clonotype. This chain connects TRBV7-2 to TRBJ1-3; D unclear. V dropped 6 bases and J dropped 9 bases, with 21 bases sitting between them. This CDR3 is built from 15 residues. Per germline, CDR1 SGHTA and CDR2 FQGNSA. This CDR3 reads CASSFNGLSKATIYF. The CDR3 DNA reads TGTGCCAGCAGTTTTAATGGGCTCTCGAAGGCCACCATATATTTT.

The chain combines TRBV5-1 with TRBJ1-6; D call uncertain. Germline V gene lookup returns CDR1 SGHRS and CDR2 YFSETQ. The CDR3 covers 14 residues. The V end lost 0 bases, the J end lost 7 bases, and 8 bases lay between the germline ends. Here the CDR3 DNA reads TGCGCCAGCAGCTTGGATCGGTTAAATTCACCCCTCCACTTT. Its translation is CASSLDRLNSPLHF.

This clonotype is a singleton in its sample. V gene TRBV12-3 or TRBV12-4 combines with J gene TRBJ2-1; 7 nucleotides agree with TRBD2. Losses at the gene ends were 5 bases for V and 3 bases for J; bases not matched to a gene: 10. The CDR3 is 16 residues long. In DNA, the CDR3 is TGTGCCAGCAGTAGCAGACGAACGGGAGGCTACAATGAGCAGTTCTTC. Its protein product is CASSSRRTGGYNEQFF.

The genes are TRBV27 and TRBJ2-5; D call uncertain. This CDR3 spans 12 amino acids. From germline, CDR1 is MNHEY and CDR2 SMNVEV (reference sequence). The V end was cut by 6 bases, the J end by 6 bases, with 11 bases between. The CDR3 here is CASSPVGQTQYF. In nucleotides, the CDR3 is TGTGCCAGCAGCCCCGTAGGACAGACCCAGTACTTC.

This CDR3 is CASSSPDTGDEQYF. In nucleotides, the CDR3 is TGTGCCAGCAGCTCCCCTGATACGGGGGACGAGCAGTACTTC. The chain is built from TRBV5-6 and TRBJ2-7; a weak D match, TRBD2 (6 bases). CDR3 size: 14 residues. The V end lost 3 bases, the J end lost 5 bases, and 15 bases lay between the germline ends. Per germline, CDR1 SGHDT and CDR2 YYEEEE. Drawing the rest from reference TRBV5-6 and TRBJ2-7, the complete variable domain is DAGVTQSPTHLIKTRGQQVTLRCSPKSGHDTVSWYQQALGQGPQFIFQYYEEEERQRGNFPDRFSGHQFPNYSSELNVNALLLGDSALYLCASSSPDTGDEQYFGPGTRLTVT.

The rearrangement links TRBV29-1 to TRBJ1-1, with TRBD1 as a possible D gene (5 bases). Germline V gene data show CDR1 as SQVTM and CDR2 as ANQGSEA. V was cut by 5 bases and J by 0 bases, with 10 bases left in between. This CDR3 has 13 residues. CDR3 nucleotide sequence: TGCAGCGTTAGCAGGGTCCTGAACACTGAAGCTTTCTTT. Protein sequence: CSVSRVLNTEAFF.